The 21 T cell receptor beta chains given below trace back to one sample, sequenced in a study of CD8 T cells in Susac syndrome. The authors reverse transcribed roughly 0.5 to 1 ug RNA with random hexamers. Each CDR3 protein gets one entry after TCRdb re-called the immunoSEQ multiplex PCR reads with MiXCR. Among roughly 120,000 distinct CDR3 sequences listed, approximately 93% were seen once. The sequencing sample was made of CD8+ T cells from PBMCs. These receptors were collected from a human donor with multiple sclerosis.

The V and J genes are TRBV6-5 and TRBJ2-5; no definite D call. Trimming pared 0 bases from V and 0 bases from J, leaving 11 bases between. The CDR3 is 16 amino acids. From germline, CDR1 is MNHEY and CDR2 SVGAGI. The CDR3 reads CASSYSKGRNQETQYF. The CDR3 DNA sequence: TGTGCCAGCAGTTACTCGAAGGGCAGAAACCAAGAGACCCAGTACTTC.

This chain connects TRBV29-1 to TRBJ2-1; D is unclear. This CDR3 has 13 amino acids. V dropped 2 bases and J dropped 7 bases, with 12 bases sitting between them. Germline V gene lookup returns CDR1 SQVTM and CDR2 ANQGSEA. Here the CDR3 reads CSVESPHGNEQFF. In nucleotides, the CDR3 is TGCAGCGTTGAAAGCCCACATGGGAATGAGCAGTTCTTC.

The chain joins TRBV6-1 to TRBJ1-3; D not resolved. This CDR3 comprises 14 residues. CDR1 and CDR2 (germline): MNHNS, SASEGT. V was shortened by 0 bases and J by 2 bases, with 5 bases between the two germline ends. The CDR3 DNA reads TGTGCCAGCAGTGAAGCCCCCGCTGGAAACACCATATATTTT. Protein product: CASSEAPAGNTIYF.

The chain carries TRBV29-1 and TRBJ2-5; D ambiguous. This CDR3 has 12 residues. Deletions cut 1 base from V and 7 bases from J, with 10 bases between. From germline, CDR1 is SQVTM and CDR2 ANQGSEA. CDR3 coding DNA: TGCAGCGTTGAAGGGACGCCTACGACCCAGTACTTC. It specifies CSVEGTPTTQYF.

This chain connects TRBV6-1 to TRBJ1-6, with D uncertain. CDR3 length: 14 amino acids. V was trimmed by 1 base and J by 9 bases, leaving 10 bases between them. Germline V gene lookup returns CDR1 MNHNS and CDR2 SASEGT. This CDR3 reads CASSEGTRISPLHF. Written as DNA, the CDR3 is TGTGCCAGCAGTGAAGGGACCCGAATTTCACCCCTCCACTTT.

The chain has TRBV4-1 and TRBJ2-1; 11 bases are shared with TRBD2. Germline V gene sequence: CDR1 MGHRA, CDR2 YSYEKL. The trim removed 1 base at V and 7 bases at J, leaving 9 bases unmatched. CDR3 length: 17 amino acids. CDR3: CASSQAQLAGAENEQFF. DNA of the CDR3: TGCGCCAGCAGCCAAGCCCAACTAGCGGGAGCGGAGAATGAGCAGTTCTTC.

The V and J genes are TRBV16 and TRBJ2-4; D remains ambiguous. CDR3 length: 16 residues. Germline V lookup: CDR1 KGHSY, CDR2 FQNENV. V shed 0 bases and J shed 6 bases, with 15 bases lying between them. CDR3 loop: CASSQSRQNGVNIQYF. Here the CDR3 DNA reads TGTGCCAGCAGCCAATCGAGGCAGAACGGTGTAAACATTCAGTACTTC.

The chain couples TRBV2 to TRBJ2-5, with D tentatively TRBD1 or TRBD2 (5 bases each). The CDR3 contains 15 residues. Germline V gives CDR1 SNHLY, CDR2 FYNNEI. Trimming took 2 bases from V and 2 from J, leaving 12 bases between them. The CDR3 sequence: CASSELGVGQETQYF. CDR3 DNA sequence: TGTGCCAGCAGTGAATTGGGGGTCGGTCAAGAGACCCAGTACTTC.

The gene calls are TRBV24-1 and TRBJ2-1, with TRBD1 matching over 8 bases. Unmatched junction bases numbered 9, after V lost 7 bases and J lost 5 bases. CDR1 is KGHDR, CDR2 SFDVKD, per germline. The CDR3 extends over 15 amino acids. CDR3 DNA: TGTGCCACCAGCGGAGGGGGGACAGGCAACAATGAGCAGTTCTTC. This encodes CATSGGGTGNNEQFF.

V gene TRBV9 combines with J gene TRBJ2-1; tentative D call: TRBD2 (5 bases). The V end was cut by 0 bases, the J end by 6 bases, with 13 bases between. The CDR3 loop spans 15 amino acids. Germline assignment: CDR1 SGDLS and CDR2 YYNGEE. The CDR3 protein is CASSVVGSDVNEQFF. The DNA of the CDR3 is TGTGCCAGCAGCGTAGTGGGTAGCGATGTCAATGAGCAGTTCTTC.

As to this clonotype: Mismatch with germline at one junction end may stem from a read error. The chain employs TRBV6-4 and TRBJ1-1; D is ambiguous. The CDR3 runs 13 residues. Per the germline V gene, CDR1 is MRHNA and CDR2 is SNTAGT. This chain's CDR3 is CASSDSPNSEAFF. DNA for the CDR3: TGTGCCAGCAGTGACTCTCCCAACAGTGAAGCTTTCTTT.

The chain recombines TRBV24-1 with TRBJ2-1; D is ambiguous. The CDR3 contains 11 residues. V was cut by 7 bases and J by 3 bases, with 3 bases left in between. Germline assignment: CDR1 KGHDR and CDR2 SFDVKD. CDR3 sequence reads: CATRDYNEQFF. The CDR3 DNA follows: TGTGCCACCAGGGACTACAATGAGCAGTTCTTC.

The chain employs TRBV4-1 and TRBJ2-2; D may be TRBD1 (6 bases). This CDR3 region has 14 residues. Germline V gene lookup returns CDR1 MGHRA and CDR2 YSYEKL. V was clipped by 2 bases and J by 6 bases, with 10 bases between them. CDR3 DNA: TGCGCCAGCAGCCAACGACAGGCGTCCGGGGAGCTGTTTTTT. Encoded protein: CASSQRQASGELFF.

The chain employs TRBV4-1 and TRBJ2-3; D is undetermined. Germline V gene lookup returns CDR1 MGHRA and CDR2 YSYEKL. CDR3 length equals 14 residues. V lost 0 bases to trimming and J lost 5 bases, with 9 bases between them. CDR3 protein: CASSQDDYRDTQYF. CDR3 DNA sequence: TGCGCCAGCAGCCAAGATGATTACCGAGATACGCAGTATTTT.

This chain joins TRBV7-6 and TRBJ2-7; 7 nucleotides align to TRBD2. Losses at the gene ends were 1 base for V and 2 bases for J; bases not matched to a gene: 2. The CDR3 runs 14 residues. Per the germline V gene, CDR1 is SGHVS and CDR2 is FNYEAQ. CDR3 sequence (DNA): TGTGCCAGCAGCTTAGAACGGGGGGCCTACGAGCAGTACTTC. Its translation is CASSLERGAYEQYF.

The chain uses TRBV19 and TRBJ2-1; 12 nucleotides line up with TRBD2. Germline CDR1 reads LNHDA; CDR2 reads SQIVND (reference sequence). The length of the CDR3 is 19 residues. V was clipped by 7 bases and J by 6 bases; unmatched bases: 19. The DNA for the CDR3 is TGTGCCAGTATGTCGAAACCCTGGGCCGCTAGCGGGAGGGGCAATGAGCAGTTCTTC. Residues: CASMSKPWAASGRGNEQFF.

The chain recombines TRBV5-4 with TRBJ2-2; either TRBD1 or TRBD2 may supply D (5 bases each). Germline values: CDR1 SGHNT, CDR2 YYREEE (reference sequence). V was cut by 3 bases and J by 4 bases, with 16 bases left in between. The CDR3 consists of 16 residues. The CDR3 DNA reads as TGTGCCAGCAGCTCGAGGGACCTCGATTTCACCGGGGAGCTGTTTTTT. This translates into CASSSRDLDFTGELFF.

CDR3 sequence: CSVEGTGIADTQYF. DNA of the CDR3: TGCAGCGTTGAAGGTACGGGGATCGCAGATACGCAGTATTTT. This chain uses TRBV29-1 with TRBJ2-3, with a possible D match to TRBD2 (5 bases). V gave up 1 base and J gave up 4 bases, with 12 bases separating them. Looked up from germline, CDR1 is SQVTM and CDR2 is ANQGSEA. CDR3 length: 14 amino acids.

V usage is TRBV27 and J usage is TRBJ2-7; D is unclear. This CDR3 has 14 residues. The germline gives CDR1 MNHEY, CDR2 SMNVEV (reference sequence). Trimming took off 6 bases at V and 0 bases at J, with 12 bases between the two ends. This CDR3 reads CASRSGLGSYEQYV. The CDR3 DNA reads as TGTGCCAGCAGATCAGGTCTGGGCTCCTACGAGCAGTACGTC.

The chain carries TRBV19 and TRBJ1-2; a weak D match, TRBD1 (5 bases). Trimming removed 7 bases from V and 1 base from J, with 16 bases in between. The CDR3 has 15 residues. Germline V CDR1 and CDR2: LNHDA, SQIVND (reference sequence). The CDR3 loop reads CASKRRGTYNYGYTF. In nucleotides, the CDR3 is TGTGCCAGTAAAAGGCGGGGGACCTATAACTATGGCTACACCTTC. Based on the CDR3 plus reference TRBV19 and TRBJ1-2, the full variable domain is DGGITQSPKYLFRKEGQNVTLSCEQNLNHDAMYWYRQDPGQGLRLIYYSQIVNDFQKGDIAEGYSVSREKKESFPLTVTSAQKNPTAFYLCASKRRGTYNYGYTFGSGTRLTVV.

This chain joins TRBV3-1 and TRBJ2-5; 11 bases are a match to TRBD2. With V trimmed by 4 bases and J by 1 base, 5 bases remained unmatched. CDR3 length equals 16 residues. Germline CDR1 reads LGHDT; CDR2 reads YNNKEL (reference sequence). CDR3 nucleotide sequence: TGTGCCAGCAGCCCAATAGCGGGAGGGGCCCAAGAGACCCAGTACTTC. Translating it yields CASSPIAGGAQETQYF.